The 20 T cell receptor beta chains presented below share a single source sample, sequenced in a study of cytomegalovirus exposure and HLA in healthy donors. The PCR made use of 60 Vbeta and 13 Jbeta primers. Sequencing used immunoSEQ multiplex PCR; TCRdb keeps in-frame clones, though not all of them. In the table there are fewer than 70,000 clones, roughly 70% of which are singletons. The sample comprised PBMCs. Receptors were obtained from a man between 50 and 59 years old in good health and CMV-seronegative.

The V call is TRBV27, the J call TRBJ1-6; D uncertain. CDR3 length: 16 amino acids. Trimming removed 3 bases at V and 10 bases at J, with 19 bases between. CDR1 MNHEY and CDR2 SMNVEV come from the germline V gene (reference sequence). The CDR3 bases are TGTGCCAGCAGTTTTATTGCGACCACGGAGAACTCACCCCTCCACTTT. Protein product: CASSFIATTENSPLHF.

The V gene is TRBV9, the J gene TRBJ1-3; D is possibly TRBD1 (6 bases). This CDR3 contains 15 residues. Trimming pared 4 bases from V and 4 bases from J, leaving 15 bases between. Per germline, CDR1 SGDLS and CDR2 YYNGEE. CDR3 amino acids: CASSQLQGAGNTIYF. The CDR3 DNA reads as TGTGCCAGCAGCCAGCTACAGGGCGCCGGAAACACCATATATTTT.

CDR3 sequence reads: CASHHGEQYF. CDR3 nucleotides: TGTGCCAGCCACCACGGCGAGCAGTACTTC. The chain couples TRBV5-5 to TRBJ2-7; D not certain. This CDR3 region has 10 residues. V was cut by 7 bases and J by 6 bases, with 8 bases left in between. The germline V gene has CDR1 SGHKS and CDR2 YYEKEE (reference sequence).

The chain links TRBV5-1 to TRBJ2-1; possibly TRBD2 for D (6 bases). V gave up 3 bases and J gave up 6 bases, with 7 bases separating them. CDR1 and CDR2 (germline): SGHRS, YFSETQ. The CDR3 contains 12 residues. The DNA of the CDR3 is TGCGCCAGCAGCTGGGACTTCAATGAGCAGTTCTTC. This gives the protein CASSWDFNEQFF. Based on the CDR3 plus reference TRBV5-1 and TRBJ2-1, the full variable domain is KAGVTQTPRYLIKTRGQQVTLSCSPISGHRSVSWYQQTPGQGLQFLFEYFSETQRNKGNFPGRFSGRQFSNSRSEMNVSTLELGDSALYLCASSWDFNEQFFGPGTRLTVL.

This clone was found a few times. It is likely a read error: a sequence one base away is far more abundant. In DNA form, the CDR3 reads TGTGCCAGCAGTGACTCGGGCAGCGGGGCGAATGAGCAGTTCTTC. It encodes CASSDSGSGANEQFF. V usage is TRBV6-4 and J usage is TRBJ2-1; 7 bases are a match to TRBD2. Germline loops: CDR1 MRHNA, CDR2 SNTAGT. Unmatched junction bases numbered 6, after V lost 0 bases and J lost 7 bases. The CDR3 is 15 amino acids.

J is TRBJ1-5 and V is TRBV12-5, with D hard to call. Germline CDR1 LGHNT, CDR2 FRNRAP. The CDR3 has 13 residues. Trimming cost V 3 bases and J 4 bases, with 7 bases left between them. The CDR3 sequence: CASGLETNQPQHF. In DNA form, the CDR3 reads TGTGCTAGTGGTTTAGAAACTAATCAGCCCCAGCATTTT.

Of note for this clone: The junction shows a germline mismatch at one end, possibly a read error. This chain uses TRBV7-9 with TRBJ2-1; 9 bases line up with TRBD2. Per the germline V gene, CDR1 is SEHNR and CDR2 is FQNEAQ (reference sequence). The CDR3 has 15 amino acids. CDR3 protein: CSSSQSGGLYNEQFF. CDR3 sequence (DNA): TGTTCCAGCAGCCAAAGCGGGGGGCTTTACAATGAGCAGTTCTTC.

Turning to this clone: The junction shows a germline mismatch at one end, possibly a read error. The V gene is TRBV19, the J gene TRBJ1-2, with TRBD1 matching over 8 bases. The germline V gene encodes CDR1 LNHDA and CDR2 SQIVND (reference sequence). The CDR3 length is 15 residues. This CDR3 reads CASSEQGGGIYGHTF. The CDR3 DNA sequence: TGTGCCAGTAGTGAACAGGGGGGAGGTATCTATGGCCACACCTTC. The variable domain in full, with the rest retrieved from reference TRBV19 and TRBJ1-2, is DGGITQSPKYLFRKEGQNVTLSCEQNLNHDAMYWYRQDPGQGLRLIYYSQIVNDFQKGDIAEGYSVSREKKESFPLTVTSAQKNPTAFYLCASSEQGGGIYGHTFGSGTRLTVV.

This clone was seen only once. At one end the junction does not follow the germline gene, possibly because of a read error. The chain employs TRBV7-7 and TRBJ1-6, with D maybe TRBD1 (5 bases). CDR1 and CDR2 from the germline V gene are SSHAT and FNYEAQ (reference sequence). The CDR3 loop spans 13 amino acids. The DNA of the CDR3 is TGTGCTAGCAGCCCGACAGAAAATTCACCCCTCCACTTT. The encoded protein is CASSPTENSPLHF.

The V gene is TRBV4-2, the J gene TRBJ2-5, with D unclear. Looked up from germline, CDR1 is LGHNA and CDR2 is YNFKEQ. There are 14 residues in the CDR3. V was shortened by 1 base and J by 0 bases, with 6 bases between the two germline ends. For the CDR3, the DNA is TGTGCCAGCAGCCAAGGTCAAAACCAAGAGACCCAGTACTTC. This codes for CASSQGQNQETQYF.

The chain carries TRBV9 and TRBJ1-3, with D possibly matching TRBD1 (6 bases). The CDR3 has 15 residues. Germline CDR1 and CDR2: SGDLS and YYNGEE. V was clipped by 3 bases and J by 7 bases, with 17 bases between them. The CDR3 is CASSGPSQGFNTIYF. In nucleotides, the CDR3 is TGTGCCAGCAGCGGCCCGTCTCAGGGGTTCAACACCATATATTTT.

In its sample, this clone was seen once. The V call is TRBV28, the J call TRBJ1-5; possible D gene TRBD1, 6 bases. The CDR3 covers 16 residues. Trimming took off 5 bases at V and 0 bases at J, with 14 bases between the two ends. Germline CDR1 MDHEN, CDR2 SYDVKM. CDR3 residues: CASSGTTGSSNQPQHF. Written as DNA, the CDR3 is TGTGCCAGCAGTGGTACTACAGGGAGTAGCAATCAGCCCCAGCATTTT.

This clone came up a few times. The chain links TRBV6-5 to TRBJ1-6; a possible D gene is TRBD1 (6 bases). The ends were cut back, 6 bases at V and 4 bases at J, with 10 bases in the middle. This CDR3 contains 14 residues. Germline assignment: CDR1 MNHEY and CDR2 SVGAGI. CDR3 in amino acids: CASRIGGYNSPLHF. CDR3 DNA sequence: TGTGCCAGCAGGATAGGGGGTTATAATTCACCCCTCCACTTT.

This clone was seen just once. The chain is built from TRBV2 and TRBJ2-6, with 8 bases that match TRBD1. This CDR3 has 17 residues. Germline V gene sequence: CDR1 SNHLY, CDR2 FYNNEI. V was clipped by 2 bases and J by 4 bases; unmatched bases: 7. As DNA, the CDR3 is TGTGCCAGCAGTGAATACCCAGGGGGCTTCGGGGCCAACGTCCTGACTTTC. Translated, it gives CASSEYPGGFGANVLTF.

Here the CDR3 reads CSVSKGDYGYTF. For the CDR3, the DNA is TGCAGCGTTTCAAAGGGGGACTATGGCTACACCTTC. The chain employs TRBV29-1 and TRBJ1-2, with D maybe TRBD1 (6 bases). Germline V gene sequence: CDR1 SQVTM, CDR2 ANQGSEA. The CDR3 has 12 residues. Trimming pared 5 bases from V and 3 bases from J, leaving 10 bases between.

Here the CDR3 DNA reads TGTGCCAGCAGCTTAGCGGGAGGTGGAAACACCATATATTTT. This gives the protein CASSLAGGGNTIYF. The chain joins TRBV7-9 to TRBJ1-3; D not certain. With 0 bases removed from V and 3 bases from J, the gap between germline ends came to 6 bases. Germline V gives CDR1 SEHNR, CDR2 FQNEAQ (reference sequence). The CDR3 contains 14 residues.

The chain couples TRBV7-9 to TRBJ1-2; D is perhaps TRBD1 (5 bases). The CDR3 is 13 amino acids. Trimming removed 5 bases at V and 8 bases at J, with 15 bases between. In germline, CDR1 is SEHNR, CDR2 FQNEAQ (reference sequence). CDR3 sequence (DNA): TGTGCCAGCAGCCGGATGACGGGGGGAGGCTACACCTTC. It is translated as CASSRMTGGGYTF.

This clone was seen only a few times. This rearrangement joins TRBV5-6 to TRBJ1-4; 7 bases map to TRBD1. Germline values: CDR1 SGHDT, CDR2 YYEEEE. The trim removed 0 bases at V and 8 bases at J, leaving 7 bases unmatched. CDR3 size: 15 residues. DNA for the CDR3: TGTGCCAGCAGCTTGGCCAGGAGGGGGCGGGAAAAACTGTTTTTT. Its protein is CASSLARRGREKLFF. Combining the CDR3 with reference TRBV5-6 and TRBJ1-4 gives the whole variable domain DAGVTQSPTHLIKTRGQQVTLRCSPKSGHDTVSWYQQALGQGPQFIFQYYEEEERQRGNFPDRFSGHQFPNYSSELNVNALLLGDSALYLCASSLARRGREKLFFGSGTQLSVL.

The rearrangement joins TRBV7-8 to TRBJ1-1; possibly TRBD1 for D (5 bases). CDR3 length: 12 residues. CDR1 is SGHVS and CDR2 is FQNEAQ in the germline V gene. V lost 5 bases and J 12 bases, leaving 16 bases between the germline ends. The CDR3 DNA reads TGTGCCAGCAGCGCGACAGTTCTTATAACTTTCTTT. The encoded protein is CASSATVLITFF.

Only one count was recorded for this clone. V and J are TRBV7-9 and TRBJ1-5; 10 bases map to TRBD1. This CDR3 has 18 amino acids. Unmatched junction bases numbered 14, after V lost 5 bases and J lost 4 bases. Germline V gene lookup returns CDR1 SEHNR and CDR2 FQNEAQ (reference sequence). The CDR3 DNA reads as TGTGCCAGCAGCCGAGGCTTGGGACAGGGGCCTGAGAATCAGCCCCAGCATTTT. Amino acids: CASSRGLGQGPENQPQHF. Drawing the rest from reference TRBV7-9 and TRBJ1-5, the complete variable domain is DTGVSQNPRHKITKRGQNVTFRCDPISEHNRLYWYRQTLGQGPEFLTYFQNEAQLEKSRLLSDRFSAERPKGSFSTLEIQRTEQGDSAMYLCASSRGLGQGPENQPQHFGDGTRLSIL.